The 2 T cell receptor beta chains given below trace back to one sample, sequenced in a study of identical twins. TCRdb itself ran the 5' RACE reads through MiXCR, one entry per CDR3 protein. The data hold 400,000 to 500,000 distinct CDR3 sequences, with roughly an eighth observed a single time. The sample was also reused in another study, on yellow fever vaccine responses in identical twins.

The specimen was CD4+ T cells sorted from blood. These receptors originate from a woman under 30 in good health.

The chain recombines TRBV18 with TRBJ2-5; 9 positions agree with TRBD1. This CDR3 is built from 16 residues. CDR1 and CDR2 (germline): KGHSH, LQKENI. The J segment lost 4 bases and the V segment lost 2 bases, leaving 8 bases of the junction unmatched. CDR3 amino acids: CASSPLQGALRETQYF. CDR3 sequence (DNA): TGTGCCAGCTCACCATTACAGGGGGCATTGCGAGAGACCCAGTACTTC.

This clonotype was counted a few times. This sequence joins TRBV5-1 and TRBJ2-7, with D maybe TRBD1 (5 bases). The ends were cut back, 5 bases at V and 0 bases at J, with 12 bases in the middle. CDR1 and CDR2 from the germline V gene are SGHRS and YFSETQ. The length of the CDR3 is 14 residues. In DNA form, the CDR3 reads TGCGCCAGCAGTCCGGACATCACCTCCTACGAGCAGTACTTC. Amino acid sequence: CASSPDITSYEQYF.